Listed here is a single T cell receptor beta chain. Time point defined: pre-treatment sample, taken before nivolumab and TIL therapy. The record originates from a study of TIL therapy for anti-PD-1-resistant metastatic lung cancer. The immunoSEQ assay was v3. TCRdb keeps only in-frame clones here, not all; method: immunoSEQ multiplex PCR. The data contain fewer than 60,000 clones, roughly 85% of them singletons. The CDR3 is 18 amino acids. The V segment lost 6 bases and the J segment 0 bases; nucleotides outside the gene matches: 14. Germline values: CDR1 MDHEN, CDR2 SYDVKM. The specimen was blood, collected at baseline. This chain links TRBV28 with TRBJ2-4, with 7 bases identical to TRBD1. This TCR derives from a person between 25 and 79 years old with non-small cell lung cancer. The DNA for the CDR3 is TGTGCCAGCAGCACCCCGCCCCAGGGGGTATCAGCCAAAAACATTCAGTACTTC. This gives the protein CASSTPPQGVSAKNIQYF.